This T cell receptor beta chain was captured in a study of regulatory T cells in long-lasting Graves disease. The CDR3 extends over 14 amino acids. V dropped 6 bases and J dropped 2; count of bases not matched to a gene: 4. The germline V gene has CDR1 SNHLY and CDR2 FYNNEI. Time point of the sample: newly diagnosed GD, antithyroid drugs for less than 3 months. From PBMCs, RNA was extracted and then used to make the TCR library. This clonotype was seen at least ten times. Assembly of TCR beta libraries relied on iRepertoire HTBI primers together with Arm-PCR of CDR3 regions. MiXCR, run by TCRdb on the multiplex PCR reads, gives a single entry per CDR3 protein. The profile shows approximately 470,000 distinct CDR3 sequences, around 16% of them singletons. Another study also made use of these data, one on T cells in Graves' hyperthyroidism and ophthalmopathy. As that report states: RT-PCR in the first round (using the HTBI primer set) targeted the TCR CDR3.

The chain couples TRBV2 to TRBJ1-5, with TRBD1 matching 7 bases. The sample in question was peripheral blood mononuclear cells (PBMCs), obtained at new diagnosis, from a patient treated with antithyroid drugs. This TCR came from a man aged 35 to 55 with Graves disease. The CDR3: CASRTGWRNQPQHF. Here the CDR3 DNA reads TGTGCCAGCAGGACAGGGTGGCGCAATCAGCCCCAGCATTTT.